This T cell receptor beta chain is from a study of control samples from healthy donors and cancer patients. There are 15 residues in the CDR3. Libraries were prepared by immunoSEQ multiplex PCR; TCRdb keeps only in-frame clonotypes and omits some of them. The sample has roughly 98,000 clones; 82% are singletons. Material for sequencing was blood. The V gene is TRBV21-1, the J gene TRBJ2-7; TRBD1 is taken as the D call from the table, unchecked against the DNA. TRBV21-1 has pseudogene status. The clonotype originates from an older woman in good health. The CDR3 region is CASSKQGAPIHEQYF. CDR3 nucleotide sequence: TGTGCCAGCAGCAAGCAGGGGGCTCCTATCCACGAGCAGTACTTC.